Listed below are T cell receptor beta chains from one sample, sequenced in a study of cytomegalovirus exposure and HLA in healthy donors. Sequencing was performed with immunoSEQ multiplex PCR; in TCRdb, only in-frame clones are kept and a portion is missing. The repertoire holds roughly 200,000 clones, with 65% to 85% as singletons. The sequenced sample was PBMCs. These receptors all stem from a female donor in good health and CMV-seronegative. Each CDR3 is given with its conserved first and last residue. A D gene is named only where the DNA matches it firmly. Only part of the rows carry a size: once, few, many, or a class if the clone is expanded.

v_gene,abundance,j_gene,d_gene,CDR3aa,CDR3nt
TRBV2,-,TRBJ2-2,-,CASSGQAVGELFF,TGTGCCAGCAGTGGTCAAGCGGTCGGGGAGCTGTTTTTT
TRBV27,-,TRBJ1-1,-,CASSPHPGWRGTEAFF,TGTGCCAGCAGTCCCCATCCAGGGTGGAGGGGCACTGAAGCTTTCTTT
TRBV7-9,-,TRBJ1-1,-,CASSYGVGTEAFF,TGTGCCAGCAGCTACGGGGTGGGCACTGAAGCTTTCTTT
TRBV27,-,TRBJ2-3,TRBD1,CASRPTGGASTDTQYF,TGTGCCAGCAGGCCCACAGGGGGCGCTAGCACAGATACGCAGTATTTT
TRBV14,-,TRBJ2-3,TRBD2,CASSQDFSGARDTQYF,TGTGCCAGCAGCCAAGATTTCAGCGGGGCCAGAGATACGCAGTATTTT
TRBV29-1,-,TRBJ1-1,TRBD1,CSGSTRDRGRKAFF,TGCAGCGGAAGTACCCGGGACAGGGGGCGAAAAGCTTTCTTT
TRBV2,-,TRBJ2-2,-,CASSEVRSANTGELFF,TGTGCCAGCAGTGAGGTTCGCAGCGCGAACACCGGGGAGCTGTTTTTT
TRBV30,once,TRBJ2-1,-,CAWAPGAYNEQFF,TGTGCCTGGGCCCCAGGGGCTTACAATGAGCAGTTCTTC
TRBV7-3,-,TRBJ2-1,TRBD2,CASSPVGSGSNHEQFF,TGTGCCAGCAGTCCGGTGGGTAGCGGGAGTAATCATGAGCAGTTCTTC
TRBV10-3,-,TRBJ2-5,TRBD2,CAISGGKETQYF,TGTGCCATCAGCGGGGGGAAAGAGACCCAGTACTTC
TRBV14,-,TRBJ1-2,TRBD1,CASSQERDRFYGYTF,TGTGCCAGCAGCCAGGAAAGGGACAGGTTCTATGGCTACACCTTC
TRBV9,-,TRBJ2-3,TRBD2,CASSVVGLAGGSFADTQYF,TGTGCCAGCAGCGTAGTGGGACTAGCGGGAGGGAGCTTCGCAGATACGCAGTATTTT
TRBV6-4,-,TRBJ1-2,-,CASSDSNPKLKQGWTNYGYTF,TGTGCCAGCAGTGACTCGAACCCGAAACTAAAACAGGGTTGGACCAACTATGGCTACACCTTC
TRBV11-2,-,TRBJ2-7,TRBD1,CASSFGQATSYEQYF,TGTGCCAGCAGCTTTGGACAGGCAACCTCCTACGAGCAGTACTTC
TRBV5-1,-,TRBJ2-2,-,CASRGNGIGTGELFF,TGCGCCAGCCGCGGGAACGGGATTGGCACCGGGGAGCTGTTTTTT
TRBV4-1,few,TRBJ2-5,-,CASSQALVETQYF,TGCGCCAGCAGCCAAGCACTAGTTGAGACCCAGTACTTC
TRBV7-3,-,TRBJ1-2,TRBD1,CASSLGPGQGANYGYTF,TGTGCCAGCAGCTTAGGTCCGGGACAGGGTGCTAACTATGGCTACACCTTC
TRBV4-1,-,TRBJ1-1,-,CASSQVLMNTEAFF,TGCGCCAGCAGCCAAGTTCTTATGAACACTGAAGCTTTCTTT
TRBV6-5,-,TRBJ1-4,-,CASTAFGNTNEKLFF,TGTGCCAGCACCGCTTTCGGGAATACTAATGAAAAACTGTTTTTT
TRBV11-2,-,TRBJ2-2,-,CASSPYRAAGELFF,TGTGCCAGCAGCCCATACAGGGCGGCCGGGGAGCTGTTTTTT
TRBV5-1,few,TRBJ2-3,TRBD2,CASSLGGLAGGTDTQYF,TGCGCCAGCAGCTTGGGAGGACTAGCGGGGGGCACAGATACGCAGTATTTT
TRBV11-2,-,TRBJ2-3,-,CASYGGRPTADTQYF,TGTGCCAGCTATGGTGGGCGCCCGACGGCAGATACGCAGTATTTT
TRBV19,-,TRBJ1-5,-,CASSIWAGEGNQPQHF,TGTGCCAGTAGTATTTGGGCAGGGGAAGGTAATCAGCCCCAGCATTTT
TRBV6-5,-,TRBJ2-7,TRBD1,CASSYGQGTEQYF,TGTGCCAGCAGTTACGGACAGGGAACCGAGCAGTACTTC
TRBV11-2,-,TRBJ2-3,-,CASSLVAFGTDTQYF,TGTGCCAGCAGCTTAGTAGCTTTTGGGACAGATACGCAGTATTTT
TRBV12-5,-,TRBJ2-7,TRBD1,CASGLVLRTGADEQYF,TGTGCTAGTGGTTTGGTACTTAGGACAGGGGCCGACGAGCAGTACTTC
TRBV7-9,-,TRBJ1-2,TRBD1,CASSPGQGNYGYTF,TGTGCCAGCAGCCCAGGACAGGGTAACTATGGCTACACTTTC
TRBV18,-,TRBJ2-5,-,CASSLASTGTETQYF,TGTGCCAGCTCGTTAGCCTCGACAGGTACAGAGACCCAGTACTTC
TRBV5-1,few,TRBJ2-2,-,CASSLVGGGAGELFF,TGCGCCAGCAGCTTGGTCGGCGGAGGGGCCGGGGAGCTGTTTTTT
TRBV7-9,-,TRBJ2-7,TRBD2,CSSSLTSLAGDYEQYF,TGTTCCAGCAGCTTAACCTCACTAGCGGGAGACTACGAGCAGTACTTC
TRBV7-9,once,TRBJ2-7,TRBD2,CASSAERGGYEQYF,TGTGCCAGCAGCGCCGAGCGGGGGGGCTACGAGCAGTACTTC
TRBV5-1,-,TRBJ2-1,TRBD2,CASSSGLAGDYNEQFF,TGCGCCAGCAGCTCTGGACTAGCGGGAGACTACAATGAGCAGTTCTTC
TRBV9,-,TRBJ2-7,-,CASSVVPGNEQYF,TGTGCCAGCAGCGTAGTTCCAGGAAACGAGCAGTACTTC
TRBV4-1,-,TRBJ2-7,TRBD2,CASSQVASGDYEQYF,TGCGCCAGCAGCCAAGTGGCTAGCGGGGACTACGAGCAGTACTTC
TRBV6-6,few,TRBJ2-7,-,CASNRDGPSSYEQYF,TGTGCCAGCAACCGCGATGGGCCGAGCTCCTACGAGCAGTACTTC
TRBV15,-,TRBJ2-1,-,CATSIPGDRREQFF,TGTGCCACCAGCATACCGGGGGACCGGAGGGAGCAGTTCTTC
TRBV7-9,few,TRBJ2-5,TRBD2,CASNPSGGVETQYF,TGTGCCAGCAACCCTTCCGGGGGGGTCGAGACCCAGTACTTC
TRBV5-1,few,TRBJ2-7,-,CASSFQGSSYEQYF,TGCGCCAGCAGCTTCCAGGGGAGCTCCTACGAGCAGTACTTC
TRBV5-6,-,TRBJ2-1,TRBD2,CASSYEGLAGGPTYNEQFF,TGTGCCAGCAGCTATGAGGGACTAGCGGGAGGGCCGACCTACAATGAGCAGTTCTTC
TRBV4-1,-,TRBJ2-5,TRBD2,CASSLGLAGGLFRETQYF,TGCGCCAGCAGCCTAGGACTAGCGGGGGGTCTTTTTAGAGAGACCCAGTACTTC
TRBV18,-,TRBJ1-1,-,CASSPQRLMNTEAFF,TGTGCCAGCTCACCACAGCGCCTCATGAACACTGAAGCTTTCTTT
TRBV5-1,-,TRBJ2-7,-,CASSLRGQTYEQYF,TGCGCCAGCAGCTTGCGCGGACAGACCTACGAGCAGTACTTC
TRBV10-2,once,TRBJ2-5,-,CAISRDLETQYF,TGCGCCATTTCCCGGGATTTAGAGACCCAGTACTTC
TRBV5-1,-,TRBJ2-7,-,CASSLAAGEQYF,TGCGCCAGCAGCTTGGCGGCGGGCGAGCAGTACTTC
TRBV5-1,-,TRBJ1-2,TRBD1,CASSLGQGSSRGYTF,TGCGCCAGCAGCTTGGGACAGGGGAGTTCGCGTGGCTACACCTTC
TRBV9,-,TRBJ2-2,-,CASSAGTPPGELFF,TGTGCCAGCAGCGCCGGGACTCCCCCCGGGGAGCTGTTTTTT
TRBV9,few,TRBJ1-2,TRBD1,CASTPSTDRAYGYTF,TGTGCCAGCACCCCCTCCACGGACAGGGCGTACGGCTACACCTTC
TRBV4-3,-,TRBJ2-1,TRBD2,CASSPGTISHEQFF,TGCGCCAGCAGCCCCGGGACTATTTCCCATGAGCAGTTCTTC
TRBV6-5,-,TRBJ1-1,TRBD1,CASSYGIGGMNTEAFF,TGTGCCAGCAGTTACGGAATAGGGGGCATGAACACTGAAGCTTTCTTT
TRBV6-5,once,TRBJ1-1,-,CASSYSIARRSEAFF,TGTGCCAGCAGTTACTCGATTGCCCGGAGGAGTGAAGCTTTCTTT
TRBV10-3,-,TRBJ1-1,-,CAISDPGGSNTEAFF,TGTGCCATCAGTGACCCGGGGGGTTCGAACACTGAAGCTTTCTTT
TRBV9,-,TRBJ2-7,-,CASSDGMAYEQYF,TGTGCCAGCAGCGACGGGATGGCCTACGAGCAGTACTTC
TRBV9,-,TRBJ2-3,TRBD2,CASSLAGGSTDTQYF,TGTGCCAGCAGTCTAGCGGGGGGAAGCACAGATACGCAGTATTTT